Below, one T cell receptor (beta chain) is given with its context. The antigen remains unidentified. The data are from a study of human thymus T cells. Finnish infants who were healthy and having corrective surgery for congenital heart defects made up the donors. A roughly 0.45-1 mL peripheral blood aliquot was taken intraoperatively from four of eight donors. All available leukocytes, rather than a set cell count, yielded the blood DNA. Assay used: immunoSEQ multiplex PCR; TCRdb lists only in-frame clones, some missing. Of some 50,000 clones in the sample, approximately 95% are singletons; the top ten hold about 0.17%. Findings and limits, study-wide: It looked as if thymic and blood repertoires used V and J genes in a biased way.

Germline assignment: CDR1 SGHVS and CDR2 FQNEAQ. The V and J ends lost 5 bases and 10 bases respectively, with 12 bases between them. The CDR3 spans 12 residues. The sequenced sample was blood. This chain connects TRBV7-8 to TRBJ2-1; the D is unclear. This sequence originates from a girl younger than two with a congenital heart defect but otherwise immunologically healthy. CDR3 sequence reads: CASSLGKGEQFF. CDR3 bases: TGTGCCAGCAGCCTGGGTAAAGGGGAGCAGTTCTTC.